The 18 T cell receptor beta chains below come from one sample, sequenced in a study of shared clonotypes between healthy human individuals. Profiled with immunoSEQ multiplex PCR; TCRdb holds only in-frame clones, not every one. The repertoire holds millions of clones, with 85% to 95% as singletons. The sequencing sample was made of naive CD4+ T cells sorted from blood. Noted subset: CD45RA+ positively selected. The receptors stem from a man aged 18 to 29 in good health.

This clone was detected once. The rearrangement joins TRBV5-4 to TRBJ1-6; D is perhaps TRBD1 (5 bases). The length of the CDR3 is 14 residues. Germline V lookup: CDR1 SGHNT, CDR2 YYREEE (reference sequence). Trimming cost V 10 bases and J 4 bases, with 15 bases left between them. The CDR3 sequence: CAGGETAYNSPLHF. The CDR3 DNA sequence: TGTGCCGGAGGGGAGACGGCTTATAATTCACCCCTCCACTTT.

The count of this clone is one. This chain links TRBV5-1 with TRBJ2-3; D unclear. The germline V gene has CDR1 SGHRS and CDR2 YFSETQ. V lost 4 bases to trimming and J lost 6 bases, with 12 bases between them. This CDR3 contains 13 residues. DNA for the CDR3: TGCGCCAGCAGCACCCCCCCCGGGGATACGCAGTATTTT. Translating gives CASSTPPGDTQYF. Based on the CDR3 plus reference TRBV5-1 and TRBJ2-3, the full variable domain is KAGVTQTPRYLIKTRGQQVTLSCSPISGHRSVSWYQQTPGQGLQFLFEYFSETQRNKGNFPGRFSGRQFSNSRSEMNVSTLELGDSALYLCASSTPPGDTQYFGPGTRLTVL.

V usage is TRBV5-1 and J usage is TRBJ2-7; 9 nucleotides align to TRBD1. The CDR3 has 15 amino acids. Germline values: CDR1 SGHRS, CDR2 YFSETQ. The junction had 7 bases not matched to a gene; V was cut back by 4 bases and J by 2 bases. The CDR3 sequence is CASSPRQGGPYEQYF. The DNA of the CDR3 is TGCGCCAGCAGCCCAAGACAGGGGGGTCCCTACGAGCAGTACTTC.

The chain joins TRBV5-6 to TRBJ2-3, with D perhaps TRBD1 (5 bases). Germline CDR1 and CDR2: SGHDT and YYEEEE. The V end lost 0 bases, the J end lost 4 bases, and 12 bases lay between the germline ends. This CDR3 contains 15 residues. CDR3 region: CASSLEGRAADTQYF. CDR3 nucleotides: TGTGCCAGCAGCTTGGAGGGCAGGGCCGCAGATACGCAGTATTTT.

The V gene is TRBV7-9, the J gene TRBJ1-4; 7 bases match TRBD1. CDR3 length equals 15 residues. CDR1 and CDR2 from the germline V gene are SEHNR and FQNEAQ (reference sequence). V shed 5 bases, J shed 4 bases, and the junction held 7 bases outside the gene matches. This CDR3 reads CASSPGTVNNEKLFF. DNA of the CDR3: TGTGCCAGCAGCCCAGGGACAGTTAATAATGAAAAACTGTTTTTT.

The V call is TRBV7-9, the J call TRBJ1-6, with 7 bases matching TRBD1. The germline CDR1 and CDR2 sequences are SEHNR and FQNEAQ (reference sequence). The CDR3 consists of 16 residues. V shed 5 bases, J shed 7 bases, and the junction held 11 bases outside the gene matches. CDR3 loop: CASSRLTGNDNSPLHF. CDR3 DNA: TGTGCCAGCAGCCGCCTGACAGGGAACGACAATTCACCCCTCCACTTT. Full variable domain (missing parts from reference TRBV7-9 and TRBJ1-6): DTGVSQNPRHKITKRGQNVTFRCDPISEHNRLYWYRQTLGQGPEFLTYFQNEAQLEKSRLLSDRFSAERPKGSFSTLEIQRTEQGDSAMYLCASSRLTGNDNSPLHFGNGTRLTVT.

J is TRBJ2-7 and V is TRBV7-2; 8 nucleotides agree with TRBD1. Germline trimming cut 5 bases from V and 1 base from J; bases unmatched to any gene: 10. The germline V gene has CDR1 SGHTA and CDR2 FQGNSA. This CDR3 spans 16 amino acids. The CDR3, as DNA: TGTGCCAGCAGCCCCGGGACAGGCTTGGGATCCTACGAGCAGTACTTC. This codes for CASSPGTGLGSYEQYF.

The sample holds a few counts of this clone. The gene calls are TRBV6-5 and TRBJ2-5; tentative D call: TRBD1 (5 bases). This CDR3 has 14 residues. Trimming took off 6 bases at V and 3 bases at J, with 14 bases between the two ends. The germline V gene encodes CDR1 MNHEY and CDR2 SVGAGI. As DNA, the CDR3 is TGTGCCAGCAGACCGGATTTCAGGGAAGAGACCCAGTACTTC. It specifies CASRPDFREETQYF.

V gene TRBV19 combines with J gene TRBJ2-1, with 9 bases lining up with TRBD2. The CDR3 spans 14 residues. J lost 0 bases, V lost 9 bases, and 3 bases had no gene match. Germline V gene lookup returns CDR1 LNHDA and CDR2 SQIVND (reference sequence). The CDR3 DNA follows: TGTGCCAGCTCTAGCGGGAACTCCTACAATGAGCAGTTCTTC. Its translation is CASSSGNSYNEQFF.

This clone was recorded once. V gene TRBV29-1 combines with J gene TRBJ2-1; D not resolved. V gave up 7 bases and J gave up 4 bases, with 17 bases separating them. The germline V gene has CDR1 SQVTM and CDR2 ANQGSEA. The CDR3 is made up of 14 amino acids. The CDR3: CSAVPQTGYNEQFF. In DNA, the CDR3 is TGCAGCGCTGTGCCCCAAACTGGTTACAATGAGCAGTTCTTC.

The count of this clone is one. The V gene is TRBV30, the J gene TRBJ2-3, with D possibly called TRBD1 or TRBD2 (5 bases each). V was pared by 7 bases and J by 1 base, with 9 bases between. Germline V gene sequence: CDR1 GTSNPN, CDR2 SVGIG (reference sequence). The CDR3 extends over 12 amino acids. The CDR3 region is CASGARTDTQYF. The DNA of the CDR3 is TGTGCCTCCGGGGCGCGCACAGATACGCAGTATTTT.

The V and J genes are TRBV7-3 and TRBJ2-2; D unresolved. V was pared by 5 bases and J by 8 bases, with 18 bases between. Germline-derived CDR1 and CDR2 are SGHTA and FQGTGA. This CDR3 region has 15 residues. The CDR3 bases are TGTGCCAGCAGCCCACTTGAAAAGGCGGCAGGGGAGCTGTTTTTT. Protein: CASSPLEKAAGELFF.

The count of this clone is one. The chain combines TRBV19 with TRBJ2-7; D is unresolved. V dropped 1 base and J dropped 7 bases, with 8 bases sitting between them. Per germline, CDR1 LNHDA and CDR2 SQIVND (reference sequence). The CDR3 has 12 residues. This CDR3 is CASSIVGVEQYF. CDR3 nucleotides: TGTGCCAGTAGTATAGTTGGAGTAGAGCAGTACTTC.

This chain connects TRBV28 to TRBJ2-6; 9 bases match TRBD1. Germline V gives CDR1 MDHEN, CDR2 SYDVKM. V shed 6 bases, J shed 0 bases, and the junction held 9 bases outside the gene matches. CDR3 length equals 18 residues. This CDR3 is CASRQGTGTPSGANVLTF. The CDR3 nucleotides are TGTGCCAGCAGACAGGGGACAGGGACCCCCTCTGGGGCCAACGTCCTGACTTTC.

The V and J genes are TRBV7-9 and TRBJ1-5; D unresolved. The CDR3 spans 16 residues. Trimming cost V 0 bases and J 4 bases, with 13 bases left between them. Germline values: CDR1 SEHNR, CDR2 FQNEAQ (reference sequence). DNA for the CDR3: TGTGCCAGCAGCTTAGCGGAAGTCGGAAGTAATCAGCCCCAGCATTTT. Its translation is CASSLAEVGSNQPQHF.

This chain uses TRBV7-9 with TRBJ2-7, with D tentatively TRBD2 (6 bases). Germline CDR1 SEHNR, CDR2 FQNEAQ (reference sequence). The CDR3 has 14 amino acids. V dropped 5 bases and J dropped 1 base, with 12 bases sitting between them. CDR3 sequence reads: CASSIFSGSYEQYF. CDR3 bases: TGTGCCAGCAGCATATTTAGCGGATCCTACGAGCAGTACTTC.

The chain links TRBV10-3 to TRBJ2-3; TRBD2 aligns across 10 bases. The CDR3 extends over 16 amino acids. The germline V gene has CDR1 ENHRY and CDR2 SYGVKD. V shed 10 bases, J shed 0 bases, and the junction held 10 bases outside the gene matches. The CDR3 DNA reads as TGTGCCACTCTAGCGGGAGTGGGGTCCAGCACAGATACGCAGTATTTT. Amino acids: CATLAGVGSSTDTQYF.

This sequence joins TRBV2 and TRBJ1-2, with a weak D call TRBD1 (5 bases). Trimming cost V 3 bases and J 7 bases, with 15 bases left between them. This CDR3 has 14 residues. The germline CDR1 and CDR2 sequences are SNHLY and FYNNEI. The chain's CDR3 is CASSDSSGRVGYTF. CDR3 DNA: TGTGCCAGCAGTGACAGTTCGGGGCGGGTTGGCTACACCTTC. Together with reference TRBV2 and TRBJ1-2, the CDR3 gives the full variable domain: EPEVTQTPSHQVTQMGQEVILRCVPISNHLYFYWYRQILGQKVEFLVSFYNNEISEKSEIFDDQFSVERPDGSNFTLKIRSTKLEDSAMYFCASSDSSGRVGYTFGSGTRLTVV.